The present entry profiles one T cell receptor beta chain with its context. Its specificity is not known. The data were taken from a study of CD8+CD57+ T cells in acquired aplastic anemia. At the level of the study: Quantities of DNA derived from sorted CD4+ and CD8+ cells averaged roughly 3 ug. Regarding the study as a whole: Shared by patients and controls, roughly 28 CD8+ CDR3s were abundant in patients.

TCR beta VDJ and CDR3 profiling used genomic DNA as template. Using its own MiXCR run on the reads, TCRdb lists one record per CDR3 protein. The repertoire holds a few hundred thousand distinct CDR3 sequences, with around 72% as singletons. The V gene's germline CDR1 is DFQATT and CDR2 SNEGSKA (reference sequence). Unmatched junction bases numbered 7, after V lost 6 bases and J lost 12 bases. CDR3 size: 12 residues. Sequenced input: sorted CD4+, CD8+, or CD8+CD57+ T cells (not recorded which) from PBMCs. The TCR comes from a human donor in good health, serving as a control. The chain employs TRBV20-1 and TRBJ2-1; 11 bases line up with TRBD1. The DNA for the CDR3 is TGCAGTGCCCTGGACAGGGGGCGCGGGCAGTTCTTC. Its translation is CSALDRGRGQFF.